The clone carrying this T cell receptor (beta chain) was detected a few times. Its matching antigen is unknown. The CDR3 is made up of 16 amino acids. The germline CDR1 and CDR2 sequences are SGHTA and FQGTGA. Trimming at V came to 5 bases and at J to 6 bases, leaving 11 bases not matched to a gene. This sample was included in a study of early T cells in non-severe SARS-CoV-2 infection. Overall study findings and caveats: Reliance on VDJdb matching favored anti-spike CD8 responses; private and CD4 specificities were missed.

Unique molecular identifier tags were affixed to discrete cDNA molecules. TCRdb reprocessed the 5' RACE reads via MiXCR and lists one record per CDR3 protein. The table records some 45,000 distinct CDR3 sequences, 4% to 4.5% of them present only once. The chain couples TRBV7-3 to TRBJ2-1, with 9 bases that match TRBD2. The receptor was derived from an adult who was a healthcare worker with PCR-confirmed SARS-CoV-2 infection or an uninfected control (not recorded which). The sequencing input was whole blood. The DNA for the CDR3 is TGTGCCAGCAGCCCCTCGGGAGCGGGAGGTGGCAATGAGCAGTTCTTC. Protein: CASSPSGAGGGNEQFF.